The 12 T cell receptor beta chains presented below share a single source sample, sequenced in a study of T cells in Graves' hyperthyroidism and ophthalmopathy. Amplification yielded TCR beta CDR3 regions, with RNA transcripts as the source. The primer set for the first-round RT-PCR of the TCR CDR3 was HTBI. MiXCR was run by TCRdb on the multiplex PCR reads, yielding one entry per CDR3 protein. The table lists around 250,000 distinct CDR3 sequences, more than 14% of them singletons, with roughly 14% in the top ten. The specimen was blood. These receptors came from a middle-aged woman with Graves' hyperthyroidism that later progressed to Graves' ophthalmopathy.

This clonotype has at least ten counts. The rearrangement uses TRBV6-1 and TRBJ1-5; 7 positions agree with TRBD1. The CDR3 length is 14 residues. Losses at the gene ends were 6 bases for V and 5 bases for J; bases not matched to a gene: 7. The germline gives CDR1 MNHNS, CDR2 SASEGT. This CDR3 is CASSLGQVDQPQHF. The CDR3 DNA sequence: TGTGCCAGCAGCCTCGGACAGGTCGATCAGCCCCAGCATTTT.

The table lists this clonotype with many counts. V and J are TRBV7-2 and TRBJ2-4; D perhaps matches TRBD1 (6 bases). V lost 8 bases and J lost 1, with 12 bases in between. This CDR3 has 14 residues. Germline V gives CDR1 SGHTA, CDR2 FQGNSA. The CDR3 loop reads CASALGAAKNIQYF. In DNA form, the CDR3 reads TGTGCCAGCGCCTTGGGGGCGGCCAAAAACATTCAGTACTTC.

This clonotype appeared many times. The chain carries TRBV7-9 and TRBJ2-7, with D unclear. Germline V gene data show CDR1 as SEHNR and CDR2 as FQNEAQ (reference sequence). Trimming shortened V by 1 base and J by 4 bases, and 11 bases separated the two germline ends. CDR3 length: 14 residues. CDR3 loop: CASSLDLLDYEQYF. DNA of the CDR3: TGTGCCAGCAGCTTAGACTTACTCGATTACGAGCAGTACTTC.

This clonotype was counted between two and nine times. A much larger clone sits a single nucleotide away, making a read error possible. The gene calls are TRBV11-2 and TRBJ2-7; 15 bases align to TRBD2. This CDR3 contains 15 residues. Germline CDR1 and CDR2: SGHAT and FQNNGV. V was clipped by 5 bases and J by 3 bases; unmatched bases: 2. CDR3 sequence reads: CASSRGLAGGYEQYF. As DNA, the CDR3 is TGTGCCAGCAGCCGGGGACTAGCGGGAGGCTACGAGCAGTACTTC.

J is TRBJ2-5 and V is TRBV20-1, with a possible D match to TRBD1 (6 bases). The CDR3 spans 13 residues. Trimming stripped 6 bases from V and 2 bases from J, with 13 bases between. CDR1 and CDR2 from the germline V gene are DFQATT and SNEGSKA (reference sequence). Here the CDR3 DNA reads TGCAGTGCGGCTTGGACAGAGCAAGAGACCCAGTACTTC. This encodes CSAAWTEQETQYF.

Concerning this clonotype: Lacking the conserved final phenylalanine or tryptophan, this CDR3 likely reflects a read error. This chain connects TRBV2 to TRBJ1-5, with D maybe TRBD1 (5 bases). V lost 3 bases to trimming and J lost 4 bases, with 13 bases between them. Germline loops: CDR1 SNHLY, CDR2 FYNNEI. The CDR3 totals 15 residues. CDR3 coding DNA: TGTGCCAGCAGTGATTTAGGGACGACTAATCAGCCCCAGCATTCT. Amino acid sequence: CASSDLGTTNQPQHS.

This clonotype appeared many times. The chain links TRBV18 to TRBJ1-2, with 9 bases that match TRBD1. The CDR3 has 15 amino acids. Germline trimming cut 0 bases from V and 7 bases from J; bases unmatched to any gene: 6. Per germline, CDR1 KGHSH and CDR2 LQKENI. The CDR3 sequence is CASSPPTGTGFGYTF. For the CDR3, the DNA is TGTGCCAGCTCACCACCGACCGGGACAGGGTTTGGCTACACCTTC.

This clonotype was seen ten or more times. J is TRBJ1-5 and V is TRBV19; TRBD1 might be the D (5 bases). Trimming took 7 bases from V and 9 from J, leaving 16 bases between them. The CDR3 contains 13 residues. Germline V gene data show CDR1 as LNHDA and CDR2 as SQIVND (reference sequence). CDR3 nucleotide sequence: TGTGCCAGTACCCACGGGACTATCTTGCCCCAGCATTTT. It translates to CASTHGTILPQHF.

This clonotype was counted many times. The rearrangement uses TRBV27 and TRBJ1-1; possibly TRBD1 for D (6 bases). The V gene's germline CDR1 is MNHEY and CDR2 SMNVEV (reference sequence). The ends were cut back, 7 bases at V and 4 bases at J, with 16 bases in the middle. This CDR3 has 14 residues. CDR3 loop: CASIRVGGGTEAFF. CDR3 DNA: TGTGCCAGCATCCGGGTCGGGGGCGGCACTGAAGCTTTCTTT.

This chain uses TRBV5-1 with TRBJ2-3; TRBD2 agrees at 7 bases. The CDR3 covers 15 residues. The germline V gene has CDR1 SGHRS and CDR2 YFSETQ. The junction had 7 bases not matched to a gene; V was cut back by 4 bases and J by 2 bases. CDR3 in amino acids: CASSRATSDTDTQYF. CDR3 DNA: TGCGCCAGCAGCCGGGCTACTAGCGACACAGATACGCAGTATTTT. Combining the CDR3 with reference TRBV5-1 and TRBJ2-3 gives the whole variable domain KAGVTQTPRYLIKTRGQQVTLSCSPISGHRSVSWYQQTPGQGLQFLFEYFSETQRNKGNFPGRFSGRQFSNSRSEMNVSTLELGDSALYLCASSRATSDTDTQYFGPGTRLTVL.

This clonotype was counted ten times or more. The V call is TRBV3-1, the J call TRBJ2-7, with D tentatively TRBD2 (6 bases). Germline CDR1 reads LGHDT; CDR2 reads YNNKEL (reference sequence). V lost 0 bases and J 3 bases, leaving 12 bases between the germline ends. The CDR3 has 15 residues. CDR3 protein: CASSQEWGDGYEQYF. As DNA, the CDR3 is TGTGCCAGCAGCCAAGAATGGGGGGACGGCTACGAGCAGTACTTC.

This clonotype has just a few counts. J is TRBJ1-1 and V is TRBV5-1; 7 bases fit TRBD1. V lost 7 bases to trimming and J lost 5 bases; unmatched junction nucleotides: 8. The CDR3 is 13 amino acids. Per germline, CDR1 SGHRS and CDR2 YFSETQ. The CDR3 region is CASARQGGTEAFF. CDR3 nucleotides: TGCGCCAGCGCAAGACAGGGTGGAACTGAAGCTTTCTTT. Full variable domain (rest looked up from reference TRBV5-1 and TRBJ1-1): KAGVTQTPRYLIKTRGQQVTLSCSPISGHRSVSWYQQTPGQGLQFLFEYFSETQRNKGNFPGRFSGRQFSNSRSEMNVSTLELGDSALYLCASARQGGTEAFFGQGTRLTVV.